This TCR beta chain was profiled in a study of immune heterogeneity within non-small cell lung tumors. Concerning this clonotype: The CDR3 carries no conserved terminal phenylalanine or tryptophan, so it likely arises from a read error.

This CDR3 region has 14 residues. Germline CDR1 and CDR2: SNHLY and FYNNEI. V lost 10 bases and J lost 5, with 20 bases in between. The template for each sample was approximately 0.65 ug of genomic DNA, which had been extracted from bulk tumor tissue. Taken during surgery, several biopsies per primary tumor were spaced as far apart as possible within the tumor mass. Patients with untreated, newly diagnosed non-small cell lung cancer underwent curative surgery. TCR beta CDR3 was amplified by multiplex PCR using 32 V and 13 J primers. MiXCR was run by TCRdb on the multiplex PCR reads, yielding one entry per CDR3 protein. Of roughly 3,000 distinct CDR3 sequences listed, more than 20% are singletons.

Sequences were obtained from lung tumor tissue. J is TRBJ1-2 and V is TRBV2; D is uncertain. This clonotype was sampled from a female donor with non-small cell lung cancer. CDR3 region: CANSLSVLTYGYTI. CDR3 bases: TGTGCCAACAGCCTCAGTGTCTTGACTTATGGCTACACCATC.